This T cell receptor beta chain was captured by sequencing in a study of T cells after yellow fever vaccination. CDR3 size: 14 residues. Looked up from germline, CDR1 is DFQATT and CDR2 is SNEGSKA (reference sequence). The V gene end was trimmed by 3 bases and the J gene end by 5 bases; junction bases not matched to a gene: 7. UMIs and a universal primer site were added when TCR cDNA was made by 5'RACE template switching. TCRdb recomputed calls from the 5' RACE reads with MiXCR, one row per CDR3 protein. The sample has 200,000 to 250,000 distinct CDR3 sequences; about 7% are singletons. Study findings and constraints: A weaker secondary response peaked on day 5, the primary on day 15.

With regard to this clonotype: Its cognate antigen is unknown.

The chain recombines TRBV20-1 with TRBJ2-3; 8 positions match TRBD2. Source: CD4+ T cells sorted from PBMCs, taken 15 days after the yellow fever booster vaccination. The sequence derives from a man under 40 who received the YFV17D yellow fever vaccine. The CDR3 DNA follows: TGCAGTGCTAGCCCCTCGGGGGGGGTAGATACGCAGTATTTT. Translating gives CSASPSGGVDTQYF.